The source of this T cell receptor (beta chain) is a study of Graves' ophthalmopathy and Graves' hyperthyroidism. This clonotype was detected ten times or more. For repertoire sequencing, the TCR beta CDR3 regions were amplified from RNA transcripts. First-round RT-PCR used HTBI primers; second-round multiplex PCR followed. Via MiXCR, TCRdb re-called the multiplex PCR reads, giving one row per CDR3 protein. The sample lists a few hundred thousand distinct CDR3 sequences, approximately 17% seen once, with 2.4% in the top ten. The CDR3 runs to 19 residues. V lost 1 base to trimming and J lost 1 base; unmatched junction nucleotides: 11. In germline, CDR1 is SGHTA, CDR2 FQGTGA. Clinical symptoms and serum thyroxine were used for diagnosis; TRAb, thyroid ultrasound and orbital computed tomography were also relied on.

The clonotype originates from an adult woman with stable Graves' hyperthyroidism. The chain couples TRBV7-3 to TRBJ2-2, with 8 nucleotides matching TRBD2. The sequencing input was peripheral blood. The CDR3 DNA sequence: TGTGCCAGCAGCTTAAGTCGAAGGGCTAGCGGGCTGAACACCGGGGAGCTGTTTTTT. Its protein product is CASSLSRRASGLNTGELFF.